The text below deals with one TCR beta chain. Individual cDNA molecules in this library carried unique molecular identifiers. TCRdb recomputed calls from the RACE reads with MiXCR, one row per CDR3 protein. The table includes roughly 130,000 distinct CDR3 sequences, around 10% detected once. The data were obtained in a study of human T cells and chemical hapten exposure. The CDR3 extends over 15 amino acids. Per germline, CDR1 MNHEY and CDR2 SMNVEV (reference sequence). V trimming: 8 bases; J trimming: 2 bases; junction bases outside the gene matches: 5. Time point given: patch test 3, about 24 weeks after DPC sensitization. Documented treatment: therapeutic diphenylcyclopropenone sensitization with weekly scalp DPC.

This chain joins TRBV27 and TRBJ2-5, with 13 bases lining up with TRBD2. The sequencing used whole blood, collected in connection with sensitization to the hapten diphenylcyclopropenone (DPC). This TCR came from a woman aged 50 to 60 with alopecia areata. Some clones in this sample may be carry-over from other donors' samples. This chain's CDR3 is CASWKLAGGQETQYF. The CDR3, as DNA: TGTGCCAGCTGGAAACTAGCGGGAGGGCAAGAGACCCAGTACTTC.